The clone carrying this T cell receptor beta chain was seen repeatedly, ten times or more. Its antigen is not known. CDR1 is SQVTM and CDR2 is ANQGSEA in the germline V gene. V was cut by 5 bases and J by 0 bases, with 10 bases left in between. The CDR3 loop spans 13 amino acids. This record belongs to a study of CD8 T cells in ankylosing spondylitis. General study results and limits: In ankylosing spondylitis blood, a motif of seven to nine highly homologous TCR beta variants appeared characteristic. Disease-linked clones bore a CD8+ phenotype, appearing relatively rarely in peripheral blood.

Quantitative 5'-RACE with molecular barcodes generated TCR beta libraries. TCRdb re-derived calls from the 5' RACE reads in MiXCR, one entry per CDR3 protein. The sample yields roughly 490,000 distinct CDR3 sequences, about 5% seen once. Sequenced input: blood, either unsorted or a sorted T cell fraction (not recorded which). The chain combines TRBV29-1 with TRBJ1-2; D gene uncertain. The TCR sequence derives from a male donor with ankylosing spondylitis. The CDR3 nucleotides read TGCAGCGTTCTGGTGAGATCTAACTATGGCTACACCTTC. Protein sequence: CSVLVRSNYGYTF.